These 21 T cell receptor beta chains share one sample of origin, sequenced in a study of T cell responses to AZD1222 COVID-19 vaccine. Clones were sequenced by immunoSEQ multiplex PCR, and TCRdb holds only the in-frame ones, with some missing. The data show 80,000 or so clones, nearly 90% seen once. The material was peripheral blood, obtained on day 0 of AZD1222 vaccination. The receptors stem from an adult in good health.

This clone has just a few counts. The chain has TRBV19 and TRBJ1-1; the match to TRBD1 covers 9 bases. The CDR3 is 16 amino acids. Germline loops: CDR1 LNHDA, CDR2 SQIVND (reference sequence). After removal of 5 bases from V and 4 bases from J, the junction contained 11 bases not matched to a gene. CDR3 sequence reads: CASSDNRGLPGTEAFF. The CDR3 nucleotides are TGTGCCAGTAGTGACAACAGGGGGCTTCCGGGCACTGAAGCTTTCTTT. Full variable domain (outside the CDR3, taken from reference TRBV19 and TRBJ1-1): DGGITQSPKYLFRKEGQNVTLSCEQNLNHDAMYWYRQDPGQGLRLIYYSQIVNDFQKGDIAEGYSVSREKKESFPLTVTSAQKNPTAFYLCASSDNRGLPGTEAFFGQGTRLTVV.

This chain uses TRBV10-3 with TRBJ1-5; the D gene is possibly TRBD1 (5 bases). The CDR3 consists of 13 residues. Germline loops: CDR1 ENHRY, CDR2 SYGVKD. The ends were cut back, 1 base at V and 4 bases at J, with 5 bases in the middle. CDR3 nucleotide sequence: TGTGCCATCAGTGAGTGGGGGAATCAGCCCCAGCATTTT. This gives the protein CAISEWGNQPQHF.

The rearrangement links TRBV6-5 to TRBJ1-2; a possible D gene is TRBD1 (6 bases). The V end was cut by 5 bases, the J end by 6 bases, with 7 bases between. The germline gives CDR1 MNHEY, CDR2 SVGAGI. This CDR3 comprises 11 residues. CDR3 amino acids: CASSQGHGYTF. Written as DNA, the CDR3 is TGTGCCAGCAGTCAGGGGCATGGCTACACCTTC.

This clone was detected once. This chain's CDR3 is CASSIQAGGRHEQFF. The DNA for the CDR3 is TGTGCCAGTAGTATCCAAGCGGGAGGGCGGCATGAGCAGTTCTTC. The chain carries TRBV19 and TRBJ2-1; TRBD2 agrees at 10 bases. V shed 3 bases and J 8 bases; nucleotides not matched to a gene: 7. The length of the CDR3 is 15 residues. The germline V gene has CDR1 LNHDA and CDR2 SQIVND (reference sequence).

This clone was seen just once. Other DNA sequences within the sample encode an identical CDR3. The chain links TRBV5-1 to TRBJ1-1; tentative D call: TRBD1 (5 bases). This CDR3 region has 14 residues. V was shortened by 0 bases and J by 1 base, with 7 bases between the two germline ends. CDR1 and CDR2 (germline): SGHRS, YFSETQ. CDR3 DNA: TGCGCCAGCAGCTTGGCCGACAGGAACACTGAAGCTTTCTTT. Its translation is CASSLADRNTEAFF.

The CDR3 DNA is TGTGCCAGCAGCTTAGGCTACCGGACGAACACTGAAGCTTTCTTT. The encoded protein is CASSLGYRTNTEAFF. The chain couples TRBV11-2 to TRBJ1-1; D call uncertain. CDR1 and CDR2 from the germline V gene are SGHAT and FQNNGV. The CDR3 sequence is 15 residues long. Trimming took 1 base from V and 1 from J, leaving 10 bases between them.

This chain connects TRBV18 to TRBJ2-2, with D possibly being TRBD1 (5 bases). Looked up from germline, CDR1 is KGHSH and CDR2 is LQKENI. The CDR3 length is 15 residues. V was trimmed by 3 bases and J by 2 bases, leaving 10 bases between them. CDR3 nucleotides: TGTGCCAGCTCACCCCGGACAACAAACACCGGGGAGCTGTTTTTT. Translation: CASSPRTTNTGELFF.

The V gene is TRBV18, the J gene TRBJ1-4; TRBD1 is a possible D gene (5 bases). The germline V and J ends were trimmed by 0 bases and 0 bases, with 8 bases remaining between them. Germline CDR1 reads KGHSH; CDR2 reads LQKENI. CDR3 length: 16 residues. CDR3 coding DNA: TGTGCCAGCTCACCACCAGGGGCGACAACTAATGAAAAACTGTTTTTT. Translated, it gives CASSPPGATTNEKLFF.

J is TRBJ2-2 and V is TRBV27; tentative D call: TRBD1 (6 bases). Germline V CDR1 and CDR2: MNHEY, SMNVEV (reference sequence). Deletions cut 5 bases from V and 5 bases from J, with 9 bases between. The CDR3 is 13 residues long. Here the CDR3 reads CASSNRATGELFF. CDR3 nucleotide sequence: TGTGCCAGCAGTAACAGGGCGACCGGGGAGCTGTTTTTT.

V is TRBV12-5 and J is TRBJ2-6, with 10 bases matching TRBD2. Germline lookup yields CDR1 LGHNT and CDR2 FRNRAP. Losses at the gene ends were 2 bases for V and 4 bases for J; bases not matched to a gene: 11. There are 19 residues in the CDR3. CDR3 residues: CASGLPPASGSSGANVLTF. In nucleotides, the CDR3 is TGTGCTAGTGGTTTGCCCCCGGCTAGCGGGAGCTCCGGGGCCAACGTCCTGACTTTC. Full variable domain (rest looked up from reference TRBV12-5 and TRBJ2-6): DARVTQTPRHKVTEMGQEVTMRCQPILGHNTVFWYRQTMMQGLELLAYFRNRAPLDDSGMPKDRFSAEMPDATLATLKIQPSEPRDSAVYFCASGLPPASGSSGANVLTFGAGSRLTVL.

This clone came up once. This chain links TRBV7-2 with TRBJ2-1; TRBD2 agrees at 8 bases. Germline V CDR1 and CDR2: SGHTA, FQGNSA. The V and J ends lost 5 bases and 0 bases, in that order; junction bases with no gene match: 3. This CDR3 region has 15 residues. CDR3 sequence (DNA): TGTGCCAGCAGCAGTAGCGGGACCTCCTACAATGAGCAGTTCTTC. Translating it yields CASSSSGTSYNEQFF.

This clone was detected only a few times. The chain has TRBV2 and TRBJ2-1; a possible D gene is TRBD1 (6 bases). This CDR3 is 15 amino acids long. Trimming pared 3 bases from V and 5 bases from J, leaving 14 bases between. CDR1 and CDR2 (germline): SNHLY, FYNNEI. Written as DNA, the CDR3 is TGTGCCAGCAGTGAGGACAGAGGGGCACACAATGAGCAGTTCTTC. As protein: CASSEDRGAHNEQFF.

This clone was counted once. DNA for the CDR3: TGTGCCAGCAGCTTAACCGGGACAGGGGATGAAAAACTGTTTTTT. Translation gives CASSLTGTGDEKLFF. The genes are TRBV7-2 and TRBJ1-4, with TRBD1 identical over 10 bases. The CDR3 spans 15 residues. Germline loops: CDR1 SGHTA, CDR2 FQGNSA. V lost 2 bases, J lost 6 bases, and 3 bases stayed unmatched.

This chain connects TRBV2 to TRBJ1-5; tentatively, D is TRBD1 (6 bases). With 6 bases removed from V and 4 bases from J, the gap between germline ends came to 19 bases. Per the germline V gene, CDR1 is SNHLY and CDR2 is FYNNEI. The CDR3 sequence is 16 residues long. The CDR3 is CASSPNGPGVNQPQHF. CDR3 in DNA: TGTGCCAGCAGCCCTAACGGGCCAGGGGTTAATCAGCCCCAGCATTTT.

The V gene is TRBV6-1, the J gene TRBJ1-1, with D perhaps matching TRBD1 (5 bases). This CDR3 region has 17 residues. Germline V CDR1 and CDR2: MNHNS, SASEGT. V shed 4 bases and J shed 3 bases, with 21 bases lying between them. In DNA form, the CDR3 reads TGTGCCAGCAGTGCCGGGGCAGGCCGGATCCTGGACACTGAAGCTTTCTTT. This encodes CASSAGAGRILDTEAFF.

V is TRBV12-3 or TRBV12-4 and J is TRBJ1-5; D uncertain. The germline V and J ends were trimmed by 7 bases and 1 base, with 8 bases remaining between them. This CDR3 has 13 amino acids. CDR3 region: CASNPDSNQPQHF. Here the CDR3 DNA reads TGTGCCAGCAACCCAGACAGCAATCAGCCCCAGCATTTT.

The V and J genes are TRBV29-1 and TRBJ1-3; no clear D. This CDR3 region has 11 residues. CDR1 and CDR2 (germline): SQVTM, ANQGSEA. The germline V and J ends were trimmed by 0 bases and 4 bases, with 1 base remaining between them. CDR3 DNA sequence: TGCAGCGTTGAAGAGGGAAACACCATATATTTT. Protein sequence: CSVEEGNTIYF.

The chain combines TRBV19 with TRBJ2-3, with 8 bases that match TRBD1. V lost 6 bases, J lost 4 bases, and 6 bases stayed unmatched. CDR3 length equals 14 residues. Germline CDR1 reads LNHDA; CDR2 reads SQIVND (reference sequence). CDR3 in DNA: TGTGCCAGTAGCCCAAGACAGGGGCCAGATACGCAGTATTTT. It yields the protein CASSPRQGPDTQYF.

The chain recombines TRBV2 with TRBJ1-2, with a tentative D call TRBD1 (6 bases). Germline CDR1 is SNHLY and CDR2 is FYNNEI. Trimming took off 6 bases at V and 2 bases at J, with 16 bases between the two ends. There are 15 residues in the CDR3. The CDR3 region is CASRNRVSSNYGYTF. Written as DNA, the CDR3 is TGTGCCAGCAGGAACAGGGTTTCGTCCAACTATGGCTACACCTTC.

V and J are TRBV6-5 and TRBJ1-5; D unclear. CDR3 length equals 14 residues. Germline V gene lookup returns CDR1 MNHEY and CDR2 SVGAGI. V dropped 6 bases and J dropped 0 bases, with 9 bases sitting between them. The CDR3 spells CASSGSYSNQPQHF. The CDR3 DNA sequence: TGTGCCAGCAGCGGGTCATATAGCAATCAGCCCCAGCATTTT.

The chain couples TRBV29-1 to TRBJ1-2, with 7 bases that match TRBD1. The V gene end was trimmed by 7 bases and the J gene end by 1 base; junction bases not matched to a gene: 15. Germline lookup yields CDR1 SQVTM and CDR2 ANQGSEA. The CDR3 has 16 residues. The CDR3 coding sequence is TGCAGCGCCGTTTTCCCCGGGACAGAGGGTAACTATGGCTACACCTTC. This encodes CSAVFPGTEGNYGYTF.